This T cell receptor beta chain originates from a study of blood T cell repertoires in COVID-19 (dated by TCRdb to 2018 to 2020). Describing the broader study: The collaborator samples originated in the United States, Italy and Spain and spanned the acute and convalescent phases of COVID-19. The prospective study material was composed of cDNA or gDNA derived from T cells, B-cell-depleted T cells, or PBMCs. Deeply sampled blood TCRbeta repertoires from subjects exposed to, actively infected with, or recovered from COVID-19 were included in the dataset. A freely available public database, intended as a resource for researchers studying the immune response to SARS-CoV-2, is where the repertoires were released. The samples were drawn from the first 160 participants of the ongoing ImmuneRACE study and from some 1,300 subjects provided by 6 global collaborators. The sample metadata nearly always contained a de-identified subject ID, COVID-19 status, age in years and sex. Where available, HLA class I and class II types were obtained from metadata supplied by the sample provider rather than from assay-based typing. What the research found in general, with its limitations: How much clinical and demographic metadata was included differed by source and by participant, and the metadata was provided uncurated.

At one collaborating source in Seattle, patients were enrolled during active infection and were followed longitudinally through the course of disease. Whole blood was collected in K2EDTA tubes by collaborating institutions according to the institutions' own protocols. For TCRbeta analysis, collaborators shipped samples as frozen whole blood, isolated PBMCs, or DNA extracted from either of those sample types. The trim is 3 bases for V and 2 bases for J, with a gap of 10 bases between the germline ends. Including cysteine and phenylalanine, the CDR3 has 14 amino acids. The entry retains the CDR3 DNA only, 42 bases that are in frame from base 1. The germline V gene encodes CDR1 MDHEN and CDR2 SYDVKM. This clone was recorded once. This clone's antigen is unknown. Base qualities are not at hand, and no much larger clone is one base apart. The immunoSEQ Assay, a bias-controlled multiplex PCR, was used to amplify TCRbeta CDR3 regions from genomic DNA. In the source study's methods: Within the assay, amplification of reference gene primers was used to estimate how many nucleated cells each sample contained. To quantify the absolute abundance of each unique TCRbeta CDR3 rearrangement, sequence reads were collapsed and filtered. For each sample, productive Simpson clonality was calculated by taking the square root of Simpson's diversity index across productive rearrangements. TCRdb carries this immuneACCESS record with in-frame sequences only. Its versions omit some clonotypes, under half of them owing to an unresolved V gene in the studies checked, with the rest unexplained. The D gene and trimming were derived from the DNA, and the V and J assignments and clone size from that table. For this sample the table gives a few hundred thousand clones, of which around 92% were detected only once. The ten largest clones add up to about 1.7% of the sample.

The source material was peripheral blood. The sequence links TRBV28 to TRBJ2-5; no D gene call is confident. This TCR derives from a woman under 40 with COVID-19, enrolled during active disease. For the CDR3, the sequence is CASSFYRRQETQYF. The DNA reads as follows: TGTGCCAGCAGTTTCTACAGACGGCAAGAGACCCAGTACTTC.